This entry concerns a single TCR beta chain. Its specificity is unknown. Here immunoSEQ multiplex PCR was the method, and the copy in TCRdb shows in-frame clones only, minus some. The sample holds under 65,000 clones, roughly 80% seen once. The germline CDR1 and CDR2 sequences are LNHDA and SQIVND (reference sequence). V gave up 7 bases and J gave up 11 bases, with 17 bases separating them. This CDR3 is built from 12 residues. This entry is derived from a study of a mutant IDH1 vaccine in newly diagnosed glioma. Study-wide points: Seemingly, top peripheral T cell clonotype changes bore no relation to pseudoprogression.

Indicated time point: baseline, week 1 (first vaccination visit). Stated treatment: pre-vaccination baseline after standard-of-care therapy. The sample here was PBMCs, taken from a glioma patient treated with radiotherapy, temozolomide or both. The chain has TRBV19 and TRBJ1-1; tentative D call: TRBD1 (5 bases). This TCR came from a man aged 18-30 years with glioma. The DNA of the CDR3 is TGTGCCAGTACCTCCCAGAGGGGTGAGGCTTTCTTT. Translating gives CASTSQRGEAFF.